This TCR beta chain is from a study of T-cell reconstitution after alpha-beta-depleted transplantation in children. This clonotype occurred a few times. CDR1 is SGHRS and CDR2 is YFSETQ in the germline V gene. V shed 0 bases and J shed 7 bases, with 13 bases lying between them. The CDR3 is 15 amino acids. TCRbeta library construction was performed incorporating unique molecular identifiers. Each CDR3 protein is one row after TCRdb ran MiXCR on the PCR reads. The table includes nearly 550,000 distinct CDR3 sequences, about 16% detected once. This clonotype was sampled from a human donor who donated a stem cell graft to a child with acute lymphoblastic leukemia. The sequencing used PBMCs from the stem cell graft donor, collected from the stem cell graft. The J gene is TRBJ1-4, the V gene TRBV5-1, with D unclear. This CDR3 reads CASSLDGSTGEKLFF. In nucleotides, the CDR3 is TGCGCCAGCAGCTTGGACGGGTCGACGGGTGAAAAACTGTTTTTT.